This T cell receptor beta chain is from a study of blood T cells in healthy people across ages. The draw of peripheral blood yielded 8.5 to 10 milliliters from each donor. This clonotype was seen at least ten times. Its target is not known. The second PCR ran roughly 7 to 11 cycles with a sample-barcoded 5' primer and J-beta primers. Samples each returned at least 2.5 million CDR3-containing paired-end reads. TCRdb redid the calling of the 5' RACE reads with MiXCR, one entry per CDR3 protein. Seen here are 650,000 to 800,000 distinct CDR3 sequences, roughly 44% observed once, and the top ten hold roughly 18%. Study-wide results and limits: Both naive CD4+ cell counts and diversity were greater in long-lived donors than in aged donors.

The CDR3 is 15 amino acids. Germline V gene data show CDR1 as SGHRS and CDR2 as YFSETQ. The V end was cut by 0 bases, the J end by 0 bases, with 7 bases between. The rearrangement joins TRBV5-1 to TRBJ1-5, with D unclear. Specimen: blood. The sequence was obtained from a man in his 60s in good health. The CDR3 reads CASSLATGSNQPQHF. Written as DNA, the CDR3 is TGCGCCAGCAGCTTGGCCACGGGTAGCAATCAGCCCCAGCATTTT.